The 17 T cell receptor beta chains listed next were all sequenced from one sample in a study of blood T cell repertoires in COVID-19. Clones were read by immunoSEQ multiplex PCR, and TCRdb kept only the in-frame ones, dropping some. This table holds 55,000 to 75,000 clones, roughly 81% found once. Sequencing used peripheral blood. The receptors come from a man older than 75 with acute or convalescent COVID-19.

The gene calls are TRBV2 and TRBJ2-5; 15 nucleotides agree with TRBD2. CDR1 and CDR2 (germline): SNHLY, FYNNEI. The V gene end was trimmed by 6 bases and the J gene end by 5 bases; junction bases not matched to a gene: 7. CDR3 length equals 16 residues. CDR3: CASREGLAGGGETQYF. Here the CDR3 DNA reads TGTGCCAGCAGGGAGGGACTAGCGGGAGGCGGGGAGACCCAGTACTTC.

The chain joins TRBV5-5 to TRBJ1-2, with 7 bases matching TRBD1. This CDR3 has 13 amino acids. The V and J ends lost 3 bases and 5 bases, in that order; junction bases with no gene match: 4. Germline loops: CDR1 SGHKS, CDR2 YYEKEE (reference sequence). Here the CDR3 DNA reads TGTGCCAGCAGCTCGACAGGGATGTATGGCTACACCTTC. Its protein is CASSSTGMYGYTF.

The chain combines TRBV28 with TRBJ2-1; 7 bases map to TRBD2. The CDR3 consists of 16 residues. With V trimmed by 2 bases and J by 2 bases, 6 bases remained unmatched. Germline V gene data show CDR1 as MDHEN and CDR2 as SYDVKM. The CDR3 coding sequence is TGTGCCAGCAGTTTAGGGGGGACTATTCCCTACAATGAGCAGTTCTTC. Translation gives CASSLGGTIPYNEQFF.

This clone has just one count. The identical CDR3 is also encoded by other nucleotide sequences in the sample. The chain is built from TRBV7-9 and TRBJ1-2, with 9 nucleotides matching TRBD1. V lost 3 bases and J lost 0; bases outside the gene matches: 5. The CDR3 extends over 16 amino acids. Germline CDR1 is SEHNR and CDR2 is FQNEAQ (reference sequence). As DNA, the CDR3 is TGTGCCAGCAGCTTGGGACAGGGCACATCTAACTATGGCTACACCTTC. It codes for CASSLGQGTSNYGYTF. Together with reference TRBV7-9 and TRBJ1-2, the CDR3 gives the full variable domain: DTGVSQNPRHKITKRGQNVTFRCDPISEHNRLYWYRQTLGQGPEFLTYFQNEAQLEKSRLLSDRFSAERPKGSFSTLEIQRTEQGDSAMYLCASSLGQGTSNYGYTFGSGTRLTVV.

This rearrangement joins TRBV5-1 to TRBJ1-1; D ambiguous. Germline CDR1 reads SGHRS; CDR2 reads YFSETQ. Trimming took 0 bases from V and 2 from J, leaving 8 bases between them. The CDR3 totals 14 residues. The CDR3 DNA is TGCGCCAGCAGCTTGGTCGGGGTTAACACTGAAGCTTTCTTT. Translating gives CASSLVGVNTEAFF.

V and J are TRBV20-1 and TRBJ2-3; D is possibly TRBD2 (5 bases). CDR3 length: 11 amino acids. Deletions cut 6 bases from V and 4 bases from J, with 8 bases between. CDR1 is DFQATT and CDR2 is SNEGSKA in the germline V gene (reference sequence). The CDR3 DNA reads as TGCAGTGCAAGGACTTCAGATACGCAGTATTTT. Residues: CSARTSDTQYF.

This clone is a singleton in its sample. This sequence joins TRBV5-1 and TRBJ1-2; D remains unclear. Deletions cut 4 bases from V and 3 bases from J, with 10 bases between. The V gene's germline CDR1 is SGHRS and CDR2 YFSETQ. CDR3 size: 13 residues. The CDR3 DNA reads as TGCGCCAGCAGCCCAAGCTTTGACTATGGCTACACCTTC. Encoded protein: CASSPSFDYGYTF.

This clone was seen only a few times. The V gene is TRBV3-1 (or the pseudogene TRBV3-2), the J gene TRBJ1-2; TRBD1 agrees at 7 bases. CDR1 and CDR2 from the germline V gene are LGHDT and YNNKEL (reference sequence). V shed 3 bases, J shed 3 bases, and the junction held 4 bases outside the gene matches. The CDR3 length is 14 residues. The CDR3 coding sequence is TGTGCCAGCAGCCAGGCGGACAGGTACTATGGCTACACCTTC. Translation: CASSQADRYYGYTF.

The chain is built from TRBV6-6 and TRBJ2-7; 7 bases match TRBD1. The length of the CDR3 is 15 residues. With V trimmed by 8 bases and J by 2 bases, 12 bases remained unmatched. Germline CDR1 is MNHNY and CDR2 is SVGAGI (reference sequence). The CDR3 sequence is CASFPSRDRTYEQYF. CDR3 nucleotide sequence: TGTGCCAGCTTCCCGTCCAGGGACAGAACCTACGAGCAGTACTTC.

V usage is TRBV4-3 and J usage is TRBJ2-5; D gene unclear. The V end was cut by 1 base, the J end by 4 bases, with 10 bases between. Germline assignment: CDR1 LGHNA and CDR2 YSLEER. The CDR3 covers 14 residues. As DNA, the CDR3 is TGCGCCAGCAGCCAAGTAGTGGTTGGAGAGACCCAGTACTTC. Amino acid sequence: CASSQVVVGETQYF.

The CDR3 loop is CASSPSPAGTNTGELFF. The CDR3 coding sequence is TGCGCCAGCAGCCCCAGTCCAGCGGGAACGAACACCGGGGAGCTGTTTTTT. The rearrangement uses TRBV4-3 and TRBJ2-2, with 7 positions matching TRBD2. V gave up 4 bases and J gave up 0 bases; unmatched junction bases: 8. The CDR3 sequence is 17 residues long. Germline CDR1 and CDR2: LGHNA and YSLEER.

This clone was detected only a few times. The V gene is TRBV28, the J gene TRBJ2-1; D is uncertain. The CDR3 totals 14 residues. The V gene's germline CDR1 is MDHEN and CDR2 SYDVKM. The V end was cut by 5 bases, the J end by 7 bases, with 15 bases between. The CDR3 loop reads CASSPLLEVNEQFF. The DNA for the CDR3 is TGTGCCAGCAGTCCTCTTCTTGAGGTAAATGAGCAGTTCTTC. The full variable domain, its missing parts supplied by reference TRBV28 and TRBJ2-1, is DVKVTQSSRYLVKRTGEKVFLECVQDMDHENMFWYRQDPGLGLRLIYFSYDVKMKEKGDIPEGYSVSREKKERFSLILESASTNQTSMYLCASSPLLEVNEQFFGPGTRLTVL.

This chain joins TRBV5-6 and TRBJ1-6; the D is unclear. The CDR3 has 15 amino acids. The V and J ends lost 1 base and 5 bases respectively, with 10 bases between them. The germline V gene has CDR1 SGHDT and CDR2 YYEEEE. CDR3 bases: TGTGCCAGCAGCTTGAGTACCAGAAATAATTCACCCCTCCACTTT. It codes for CASSLSTRNNSPLHF.

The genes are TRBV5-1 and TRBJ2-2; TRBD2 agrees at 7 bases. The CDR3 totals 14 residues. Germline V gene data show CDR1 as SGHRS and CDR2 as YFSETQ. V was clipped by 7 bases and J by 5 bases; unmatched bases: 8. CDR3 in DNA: TGCGCCAGCTCTGGCGGGAGTTGGACCGGGGAGCTGTTTTTT. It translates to CASSGGSWTGELFF.

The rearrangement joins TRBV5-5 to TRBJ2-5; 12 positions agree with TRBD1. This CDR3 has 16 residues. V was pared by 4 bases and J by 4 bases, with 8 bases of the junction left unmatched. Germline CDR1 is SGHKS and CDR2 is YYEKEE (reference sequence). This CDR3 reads CASSPRGQGAAETQYF. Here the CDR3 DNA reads TGTGCCAGCAGCCCAAGGGGACAGGGGGCGGCAGAGACCCAGTACTTC.

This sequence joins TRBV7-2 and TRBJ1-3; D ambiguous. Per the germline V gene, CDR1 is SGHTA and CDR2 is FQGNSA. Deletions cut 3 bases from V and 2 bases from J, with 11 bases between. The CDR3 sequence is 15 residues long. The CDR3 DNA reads TGTGCCAGCAGCTTTCGGTCAGGAACTGGAAACACCATATATTTT. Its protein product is CASSFRSGTGNTIYF.

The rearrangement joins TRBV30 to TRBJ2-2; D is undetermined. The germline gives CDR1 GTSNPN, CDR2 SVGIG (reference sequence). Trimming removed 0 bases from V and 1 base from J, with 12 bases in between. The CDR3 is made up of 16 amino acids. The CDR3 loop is CAWSVLLNRNTGELFF. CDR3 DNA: TGTGCCTGGAGTGTACTTTTGAACCGGAACACCGGGGAGCTGTTTTTT. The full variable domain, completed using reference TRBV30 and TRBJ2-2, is SQTIHQWPATLVQPVGSPLSLECTVEGTSNPNLYWYRQAAGRGLQLLFYSVGIGQISSEVPQNLSASRPQDRQFILSSKKLLLSDSGFYLCAWSVLLNRNTGELFFGEGSRLTVL.